The rows below give T cell receptor beta chains drawn from one sample of a study of STAT5B mutations in CD4+ large granular lymphocyte leukemia. Profiling relied on immunoSEQ multiplex PCR, and the TCRdb table lists in-frame clones only, not all of them. This table holds about 30,000 clones, 74% found once. Input material: CD4+ T cells from blood buffy coats. These receptors all come from a human donor in good health. The CDR3 runs from the conserved cysteine through the conserved F or W. Fields, in order: V gene, clone size, D gene, J gene, CDR3 protein, CDR3 DNA. D genes are given only for firm matches. Clone sizes are given selectively: once, few, many, or a class where the clone is expanded.

TRBV5-1	-	TRBD1	TRBJ2-3	CASSWTGTVSTDTQYF	TGCGCCAGCAGCTGGACCGGGACAGTGAGCACAGATACGCAGTATTTT
TRBV28	-	TRBD2	TRBJ2-1	CASSTPGGKQFF	TGTGCCAGCAGTACACCGGGGGGGAAGCAGTTCTTC
TRBV6-1	-	-	TRBJ2-2	CASSQARDTGELFF	TGTGCCAGCAGTCAGGCCAGGGACACCGGGGAGCTGTTTTTT
TRBV19	-	-	TRBJ1-4	CASSIQRTANEKLFF	TGTGCCAGTAGTATCCAAAGGACAGCAAATGAAAAACTGTTTTTT
TRBV28	-	TRBD1	TRBJ2-1	CASSNRDRFYNEQFF	TGTGCCAGCAGTAACCGGGACAGGTTCTACAATGAGCAGTTCTTC
TRBV7-8	-	-	TRBJ2-5	CASSSTGGGETQYF	TGTGCCAGCAGCTCAACCGGAGGGGGAGAGACCCAGTACTTC
TRBV14	few	-	TRBJ1-1	CASRGNVDTEAFF	TGTGCCAGCAGAGGGAATGTGGACACTGAAGCTTTCTTT
TRBV5-3	-	-	TRBJ2-7	CARSPDSARSYEQYF	TGTGCCAGAAGCCCGGACAGCGCGCGCTCCTACGAGCAGTACTTC
TRBV6-5	-	-	TRBJ1-4	CASRINRAANEKLFF	TGTGCCAGCAGAATAAACAGGGCGGCTAATGAAAAACTGTTTTTT
TRBV30	-	-	TRBJ2-2	CAWEPDHRTGELFF	TGTGCCTGGGAACCGGACCATCGGACCGGGGAGCTGTTTTTT
TRBV5-4	-	-	TRBJ2-5	CASSRAGGQWGQETQYF	TGTGCCAGCAGCCGGGCTGGGGGGCAGTGGGGACAAGAGACCCAGTACTTC
TRBV2	few	TRBD1	TRBJ1-5	CASSEATGAHQPQHF	TGTGCCAGCAGTGAAGCGACAGGGGCCCATCAGCCCCAGCATTTT
TRBV27	-	-	TRBJ1-5	CASILRAGPPQPQHF	TGTGCCAGCATTCTTAGGGCAGGGCCCCCTCAGCCCCAGCATTTT
TRBV7-3	-	TRBD2	TRBJ2-1	CASSHRTSAYNEQFF	TGTGCCAGCAGCCATCGGACTAGCGCCTACAATGAGCAGTTCTTC
TRBV4-3	-	TRBD1	TRBJ1-2	CASSRSATGGAPGYTF	TGCGCCAGCAGCCGATCCGCGACAGGGGGCGCCCCCGGCTACACCTTC
TRBV7-6	-	-	TRBJ2-3	CASSPVRDSTQYF	TGTGCCAGCAGCCCTGTGCGGGACTCTACGCAGTATTTT
TRBV19	-	TRBD1	TRBJ1-2	CASSPRTGYGRNYGYTF	TGTGCCAGTAGTCCACGGACAGGGTATGGACGTAACTATGGCTACACCTTC
TRBV9	-	-	TRBJ1-1	CASSPRQVRGAEAFF	TGTGCCAGCAGCCCTAGACAGGTGAGGGGGGCTGAAGCTTTCTTT
TRBV6-1	-	-	TRBJ2-5	CASSYRETQYF	TGTGCCAGCAGTTACCGGGAGACCCAGTACTTC
TRBV7-6	-	TRBD1	TRBJ1-3	CASSPGTASLGNTIYF	TGTGCCAGCAGCCCCGGGACAGCATCTCTGGGAAACACCATATATTTT
TRBV2	few	TRBD2	TRBJ2-1	CASSGGLAGVEQFF	TGTGCCAGCAGTGGAGGACTAGCGGGAGTCGAGCAGTTCTTC
TRBV4-1	-	TRBD2	TRBJ2-7	CASSRGPSREAYEQYF	TGCGCCAGCAGCCGCGGGCCTTCGCGGGAGGCCTACGAGCAGTACTTC
TRBV19	once	-	TRBJ2-7	CASSPSGAAVYEQYF	TGTGCCAGTAGCCCGTCCGGGGCGGCTGTCTACGAGCAGTACTTC
TRBV7-7	-	TRBD2	TRBJ2-5	CASSSVGGETQYF	TGTGCCAGCAGCTCTGTGGGGGGGGAGACCCAGTACTTC
TRBV30	-	-	TRBJ2-2	CAWSVDTSRRGNTGELFF	TGTGCCTGGAGTGTAGATACGTCCCGTCGGGGAAACACCGGGGAGCTGTTTTTT